This record concerns one T cell receptor (beta chain) sequence. Generated by immunoSEQ multiplex PCR, the TCRdb table keeps only in-frame clones and is missing some. The sample has 55,000 to 75,000 clones, roughly 85% seen once. Trimming shortened V by 5 bases and J by 5 bases, and 9 bases separated the two germline ends. The CDR3 runs to 12 residues. Germline values: CDR1 SGHTA, CDR2 FQGNSA. These data come from a study of OX40 agonist ivuxolimab in advanced cancers. Sample: CD4+ or CD8+ T cells sorted from blood, taken in a trial of the OX40 agonist ivuxolimab. The clonotype comes from an adult with an advanced solid tumor such as melanoma, head and neck, liver or kidney cancer. The chain is built from TRBV7-2 and TRBJ2-5; D remains unclear. This CDR3 reads CASSPVRETQYF. The CDR3 region has the DNA TGTGCCAGCAGCCCAGTCCGGGAGACCCAGTACTTC.